Included here is one TCR beta chain sequence, with context. The antigen is not known. Amplification targeted TCR beta CDR3 regions from RNA transcripts. HTBI primers drove first-round RT-PCR of the TCR CDR3. In TCRdb, the multiplex PCR reads were re-called with MiXCR into one record per CDR3 protein. The repertoire holds around 300,000 distinct CDR3 sequences, with about an eighth as singletons. The data were taken from a study of T cells in Graves' hyperthyroidism and ophthalmopathy. The study's findings and limits: Through a model of 13 V-J features, ophthalmopathy was separated from stable hyperthyroidism. Researchers found most expanded thyroid clonotypes above 0.001 in blood as well.

This clonotype originated in a woman aged 40 to 50 with Graves' hyperthyroidism. Sequencing input: blood.

The CDR3 bases are TGTGCCAGCAGCTTAGGGGGACTGGCATACAATGAGCAGTTCTTC. Protein sequence: CASSLGGLAYNEQFF. The genes are TRBV7-8 and TRBJ2-1, with a tentative D call TRBD2 (6 bases). From germline, CDR1 is SGHVS and CDR2 FQNEAQ. V lost 1 base and J lost 4, with 11 bases in between. The CDR3 runs to 15 residues.